These 25 T cell receptor beta chains were all obtained from the same sample, sequenced in a study of blood T cell repertoires in COVID-19. Assay used: immunoSEQ multiplex PCR; TCRdb lists only in-frame clones, some missing. This table has 200,000 to 250,000 clones, around four fifths appearing once. Sample: peripheral blood. Source of these receptors: a woman aged 45-65 years with active or convalescent COVID-19.

The chain employs TRBV10-3 and TRBJ2-5, with no clear D. CDR1 and CDR2 (germline): ENHRY, SYGVKD. The V end was cut by 5 bases, the J end by 5 bases, with 15 bases between. The CDR3 spans 14 residues. The CDR3 DNA reads TGTGCCATCAGTTCCCCGCGGCCCGGTGAGACCCAGTACTTC. Amino acid sequence: CAISSPRPGETQYF.

In its sample, this clone was seen a few times. The gene calls are TRBV3-1 (or the pseudogene TRBV3-2) and TRBJ1-2; 7 bases fit TRBD1. Germline-derived CDR1 and CDR2 are LGHDT and YNNKEL (reference sequence). V lost 1 base to trimming and J lost 6 bases; unmatched junction nucleotides: 5. This CDR3 contains 14 residues. The CDR3 spells CASSQGRGRNGYTF. DNA of the CDR3: TGTGCCAGCAGCCAAGGGAGGGGGCGGAATGGCTACACCTTC.

This clone was counted only a few times. The rearrangement uses TRBV5-1 and TRBJ2-2; perhaps TRBD2 as D (7 bases). This CDR3 has 17 amino acids. Germline V gene data show CDR1 as SGHRS and CDR2 as YFSETQ. The V end was cut by 1 base, the J end by 7 bases, with 20 bases between. Here the CDR3 DNA reads TGCGCCAGCAGCTTGACCTCGGGGGGCAGGGTAATCGGGGAGCTGTTTTTT. This codes for CASSLTSGGRVIGELFF.

V gene TRBV16 combines with J gene TRBJ1-2, with D uncertain. The CDR3 loop spans 13 amino acids. Trimming took 4 bases from V and 0 from J, leaving 6 bases between them. Germline CDR1 reads KGHSY; CDR2 reads FQNENV. CDR3 nucleotides: TGTGCCAGCAGCCCCGGAGCTAACTATGGCTACACCTTC. Its protein is CASSPGANYGYTF.

The genes are TRBV4-1 and TRBJ2-1; 7 bases agree with TRBD2. The trim removed 1 base at V and 4 bases at J, leaving 4 bases unmatched. CDR3 size: 15 residues. Germline V gene data show CDR1 as MGHRA and CDR2 as YSYEKL. CDR3 sequence reads: CASSQVVRGYNEQFF. In nucleotides, the CDR3 is TGCGCCAGCAGCCAAGTCGTGCGGGGGTACAATGAGCAGTTCTTC.

This sequence joins TRBV5-6 and TRBJ1-5, with D unresolved. V gave up 4 bases and J gave up 0 bases, with 14 bases separating them. There are 16 residues in the CDR3. Germline CDR1 is SGHDT and CDR2 is YYEEEE. CDR3 region: CASSPWAVYSNQPQHF. The CDR3 DNA reads as TGTGCCAGCAGCCCATGGGCAGTCTATAGCAATCAGCCCCAGCATTTT.

The V gene is TRBV7-3, the J gene TRBJ2-5, with 11 bases fitting TRBD1. The CDR3 sequence is 14 residues long. Germline V lookup: CDR1 SGHTA, CDR2 FQGTGA. Losses at the gene ends were 3 bases for V and 10 bases for J; bases not matched to a gene: 7. CDR3 coding DNA: TGTGCCAGCAGCTTTCGGACAGGGGGCTCCTTCCAGTACTTC. Translation: CASSFRTGGSFQYF.

This chain uses TRBV2 with TRBJ2-6; unclear D gene. Per the germline V gene, CDR1 is SNHLY and CDR2 is FYNNEI. V was pared by 4 bases and J by 0 bases, with 7 bases between. The CDR3 is 15 residues long. CDR3: CASSAQSSGANVLTF. CDR3 sequence (DNA): TGTGCCAGCAGTGCCCAGTCCTCTGGGGCCAACGTCCTGACTTTC.

V usage is TRBV5-1 and J usage is TRBJ1-2, with D possibly TRBD1 on 6 matching bases. The germline CDR1 and CDR2 sequences are SGHRS and YFSETQ. V was pared by 5 bases and J by 2 bases, with 16 bases between. This CDR3 region has 15 residues. CDR3 protein: CASSPARGSNYGYTF. The CDR3 DNA sequence: TGCGCCAGCAGTCCCGCGAGGGGGTCGAACTATGGCTACACCTTC.

This clone was counted a few times. The rearrangement joins TRBV10-3 to TRBJ1-2, with D uncertain. Trimming stripped 3 bases from V and 0 bases from J, with 5 bases between. Germline V lookup: CDR1 ENHRY, CDR2 SYGVKD. The CDR3 totals 13 residues. The CDR3, as DNA: TGTGCCATCAGTGACCCAGCTAACTATGGCTACACCTTC. It translates to CAISDPANYGYTF.

This chain uses TRBV5-6 with TRBJ1-2; 10 bases match TRBD1. CDR1 SGHDT and CDR2 YYEEEE come from the germline V gene. Trimming at V came to 3 bases and at J to 8 bases, leaving 10 bases not matched to a gene. The length of the CDR3 is 15 residues. CDR3 in DNA: TGTGCCAGCAGCTGGGGACAGGGGCCTGGAATAGGCTACACCTTC. This codes for CASSWGQGPGIGYTF.

The chain carries TRBV6-4 and TRBJ2-1; D is ambiguous. Germline V gene data show CDR1 as MRHNA and CDR2 as SNTAGT. The CDR3 sequence is 12 residues long. V lost 8 bases and J lost 9, with 14 bases in between. CDR3 residues: CASPILWFEQFF. The CDR3 region has the DNA TGTGCCAGCCCTATTTTATGGTTTGAGCAGTTCTTC.

The chain combines TRBV7-2 with TRBJ2-7, with D tentatively TRBD2 (6 bases). The CDR3 has 13 amino acids. V lost 2 bases, J lost 3 bases, and 8 bases lay in between. Germline lookup yields CDR1 SGHTA and CDR2 FQGNSA. The CDR3 is CASSLSGGYEQYF. The CDR3 DNA reads TGTGCCAGCAGCTTATCCGGGGGCTACGAGCAGTACTTC.

This clone was counted between two and nine times. The chain joins TRBV20-1 to TRBJ1-4, with a weak D call TRBD1 (6 bases). Trimming stripped 3 bases from V and 8 bases from J, with 13 bases between. The CDR3 is 13 residues long. Germline V lookup: CDR1 DFQATT, CDR2 SNEGSKA (reference sequence). The CDR3 coding sequence is TGCAGTGCTAGTAGCAGGGGTTGGGAAAAACTGTTTTTT. Its translation: CSASSRGWEKLFF.

J is TRBJ2-2 and V is TRBV6-1, with D perhaps matching TRBD1 (6 bases). In germline, CDR1 is MNHNS, CDR2 SASEGT. The V and J ends lost 2 bases and 7 bases respectively, with 11 bases between them. CDR3 length equals 14 residues. The CDR3 sequence is CASSEFRTDGELFF. Here the CDR3 DNA reads TGTGCCAGCAGTGAATTCCGGACAGACGGGGAGCTGTTTTTT.

The genes are TRBV12-3 or TRBV12-4 and TRBJ2-1; maybe TRBD2 (6 bases). V lost 3 bases to trimming and J lost 9 bases, with 12 bases between them. CDR3 length equals 13 residues. The CDR3 bases are TGTGCCAGCAGTTTGACTAGTTACGGTGAGCAGTTCTTC. This sequence encodes CASSLTSYGEQFF.

The rearrangement links TRBV11-2 to TRBJ2-6; D remains unclear. Trimming took off 5 bases at V and 4 bases at J, with 9 bases between the two ends. The CDR3 extends over 14 amino acids. CDR1 and CDR2 (germline): SGHAT, FQNNGV. CDR3 DNA sequence: TGTGCCAGCAGCCCCTCCCCCGGGGCCAACGTCCTGACTTTC. This encodes CASSPSPGANVLTF.

V usage is TRBV5-4 and J usage is TRBJ2-1; 11 nucleotides line up with TRBD2. Germline V lookup: CDR1 SGHNT, CDR2 YYREEE (reference sequence). The CDR3 sequence is 15 residues long. V trimming: 0 bases; J trimming: 4 bases; junction bases outside the gene matches: 0. CDR3 sequence reads: CASSLASGRYNEQFF. Written as DNA, the CDR3 is TGTGCCAGCAGCTTGGCTAGCGGGAGGTACAATGAGCAGTTCTTC.

This clone appeared once. The CDR3 is CASSRGQGRYSGANVLTF. In DNA, the CDR3 is TGCGCCAGCAGTAGAGGACAGGGCCGGTACTCTGGGGCCAACGTCCTGACTTTC. This rearrangement joins TRBV10-2 to TRBJ2-6, with 8 bases that match TRBD1. The CDR3 is made up of 18 amino acids. The junction had 9 bases not matched to a gene; V was cut back by 5 bases and J by 0 bases. Germline CDR1 WSHSY, CDR2 SAAADI.

The chain recombines TRBV27 with TRBJ1-1; D is possibly TRBD1 (5 bases). Germline V gene data show CDR1 as MNHEY and CDR2 as SMNVEV (reference sequence). The CDR3 contains 16 residues. V was trimmed by 3 bases and J by 5 bases, leaving 19 bases between them. The CDR3 protein is CASSFRRWTPGTEAFF. CDR3 DNA sequence: TGTGCCAGCAGTTTTCGGCGTTGGACACCCGGAACTGAAGCTTTCTTT.

The V and J genes are TRBV7-9 and TRBJ1-5, with TRBD1 matching 7 bases. Trimming took 1 base from V and 2 from J; bases not matched to a gene: 2. The CDR3 covers 15 residues. The V gene's germline CDR1 is SEHNR and CDR2 FQNEAQ (reference sequence). The CDR3, as DNA: TGTGCCAGCAGCTTAGATGGGACAGGCAATCAGCCCCAGCATTTT. Protein: CASSLDGTGNQPQHF.

Here the CDR3 reads CSVSWPDRAYEQYF. The CDR3 region has the DNA TGCAGCGTTTCGTGGCCGGACAGGGCGTACGAGCAGTACTTC. The rearrangement links TRBV29-1 to TRBJ2-7; 8 nucleotides match TRBD1. Trimming cost V 5 bases and J 4 bases; bases outside gene matches: 10. The germline V gene has CDR1 SQVTM and CDR2 ANQGSEA. This CDR3 spans 14 amino acids.

The gene calls are TRBV5-1 and TRBJ1-5, with 8 positions matching TRBD1. The germline V gene has CDR1 SGHRS and CDR2 YFSETQ. The CDR3 length is 16 residues. J lost 3 bases, V lost 4 bases, and 9 bases had no gene match. Here the CDR3 reads CASSLRLGQVNQPQHF. The CDR3 region has the DNA TGCGCCAGCAGCCTAAGATTGGGACAGGTCAATCAGCCCCAGCATTTT.

The chain carries TRBV19 and TRBJ1-2, with TRBD1 matching over 8 bases. The length of the CDR3 is 15 residues. Germline V gene lookup returns CDR1 LNHDA and CDR2 SQIVND (reference sequence). The J segment lost 1 base and the V segment lost 3 bases, leaving 4 bases of the junction unmatched. DNA of the CDR3: TGTGCCAGTAGTATTTTCGACAGGGGTAACTATGGCTACACCTTC. Protein product: CASSIFDRGNYGYTF.

This chain joins TRBV3-1 (or the pseudogene TRBV3-2) and TRBJ1-2; 8 positions agree with TRBD1. The germline CDR1 and CDR2 sequences are LGHDT and YNNKEL (reference sequence). Trimming took 3 bases from V and 8 from J; bases not matched to a gene: 5. CDR3 length: 13 residues. CDR3 bases: TGTGCCAGCAGCCACGCGACAGGGGACGGCTACACCTTC. It translates to CASSHATGDGYTF.